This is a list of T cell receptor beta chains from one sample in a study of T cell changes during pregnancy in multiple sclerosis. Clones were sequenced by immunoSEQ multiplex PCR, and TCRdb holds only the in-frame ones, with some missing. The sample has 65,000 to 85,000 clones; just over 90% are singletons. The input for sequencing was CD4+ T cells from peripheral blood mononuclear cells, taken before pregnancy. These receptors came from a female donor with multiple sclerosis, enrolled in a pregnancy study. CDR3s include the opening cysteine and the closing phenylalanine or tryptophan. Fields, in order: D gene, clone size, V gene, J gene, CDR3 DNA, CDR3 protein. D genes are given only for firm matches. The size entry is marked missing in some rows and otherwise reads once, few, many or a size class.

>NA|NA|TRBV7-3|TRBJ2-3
TGTGCCAGCAGCTATAGATACACAGATACGCAGTATTTT
CASSYRYTDTQYF
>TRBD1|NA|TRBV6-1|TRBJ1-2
TGTGCCAGCAGAACGGCACAGGGGGACTATGGCTACACCTTC
CASRTAQGDYGYTF
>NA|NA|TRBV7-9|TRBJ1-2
TGTGCCAGCAGCGGAAAACCTCAGGGGCAGGGCTACACCTTC
CASSGKPQGQGYTF
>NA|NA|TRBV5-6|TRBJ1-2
TGTGCCAGCAGCTTGGGACCAGGGAGGGGCTACACCTTC
CASSLGPGRGYTF
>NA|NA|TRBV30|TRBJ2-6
TGTGCCTGGAGTAGAGGTTACGGGGCCAACGTCCTGACTTTC
CAWSRGYGANVLTF
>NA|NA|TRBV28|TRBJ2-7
TGTGCCAGCACTCCAGGGCAGACGAGCTCCTACGAGCAGTACTTC
CASTPGQTSSYEQYF
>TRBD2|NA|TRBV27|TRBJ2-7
TGTGCCAGCAGTCGACTAGCGGGGACTTACGAGCAGTACTTC
CASSRLAGTYEQYF
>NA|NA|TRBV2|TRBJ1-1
TGTGCCAGCAGTGCAGAGAACACTGAAGCTTTCTTT
CASSAENTEAFF
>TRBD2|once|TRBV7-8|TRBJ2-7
TGTGCCAGCAGCTTTCCCGGGACTAGCGGGAGGAGCTCCTACGAGCAGTACTTC
CASSFPGTSGRSSYEQYF
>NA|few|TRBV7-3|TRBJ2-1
TGTGCCAGCAGCTTTAGCGGTGAGAATGAGCAGTTCTTC
CASSFSGENEQFF
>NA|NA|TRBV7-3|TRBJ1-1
TGTGCCAGCAGCTTAAACAGGAACACTGAAGCTTTCTTT
CASSLNRNTEAFF
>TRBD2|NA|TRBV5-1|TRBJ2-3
TGCGCCAGCAGCCGTAGACTAGCGGCAACAGATACGCAGTATTTT
CASSRRLAATDTQYF
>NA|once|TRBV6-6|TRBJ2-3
TGTGCCAGCAGCCCGCGGGGCACAGATACGCAGTATTTT
CASSPRGTDTQYF
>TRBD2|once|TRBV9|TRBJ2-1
TGTGCCAGCAGCGTAGGTAGCGGGGGGGGTCATGAGCAGTTCTTC
CASSVGSGGGHEQFF
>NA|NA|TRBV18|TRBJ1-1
TGTGCCAGCTCACCGCGGGACCTTCCGAACACTGAAGCTTTCTTT
CASSPRDLPNTEAFF
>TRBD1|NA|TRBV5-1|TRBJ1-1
TGCGCCAGCAGCTTGGGGGGACAGGGGTCTGAAGCTTTCTTT
CASSLGGQGSEAFF
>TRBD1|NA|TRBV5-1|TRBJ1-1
TGCGCCAGCAGCTTAGGGACAGGCATAACTGAAGCTTTCTTT
CASSLGTGITEAFF
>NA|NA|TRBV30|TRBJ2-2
TGTGCCTGGAGTGTAACACGAATGAACACCGGGGAGCTGTTTTTT
CAWSVTRMNTGELFF
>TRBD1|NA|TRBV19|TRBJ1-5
TGTGCCAGTAGTAACCGGGACAGGGGATGGGGACAGCCCCAGCATTTT
CASSNRDRGWGQPQHF
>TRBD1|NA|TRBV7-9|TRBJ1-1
TGTGCCAGCAGCTTAACCACCGGGACAGGGGGGTTGACTGAAGCTTTCTTT
CASSLTTGTGGLTEAFF
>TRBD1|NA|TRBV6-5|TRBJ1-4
TGTGCCAGCAGGAGACAGGGTACAAGTGAAAAACTGTTTTTT
CASRRQGTSEKLFF
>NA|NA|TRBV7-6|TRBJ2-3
TGTGCCAGCAGCATCCGACTAAGAGAAGGCACAGATACGCAGTATTTT
CASSIRLREGTDTQYF
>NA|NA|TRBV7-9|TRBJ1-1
TGTGCCAGCAGCCCAATTCGTCGGGCTTTCTTT
CASSPIRRAFF
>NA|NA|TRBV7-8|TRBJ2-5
TGTGCCAGCAGCTTAGCGCTCATAGACAGGAGAGAGACCCAGTACTTC
CASSLALIDRRETQYF
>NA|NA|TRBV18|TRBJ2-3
TGTGCCAGCTCACCAGCGTACAGCCTCACAGATACGCAGTATTTT
CASSPAYSLTDTQYF
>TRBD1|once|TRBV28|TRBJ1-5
TGTGCCAGCAGCCGGACAGGGACCAATCAGCCCCAGCATTTT
CASSRTGTNQPQHF
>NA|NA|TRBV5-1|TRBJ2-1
TGCGCCAGCAGCTTGAATAGCGCCGTCAATGAGCAGTTCTTC
CASSLNSAVNEQFF
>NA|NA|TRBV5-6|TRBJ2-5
TGTGCCAGCAGCTTGGCAGGGGTTCTCCAAGAGACCCAGTACTTC
CASSLAGVLQETQYF